Below, one T cell receptor (beta chain) is given with its context. Its matching antigen is unknown. Measured with immunoSEQ multiplex PCR; TCRdb has only the in-frame clones, and not every one. There are 55,000 or so clones in the sample; roughly 87% occur only once, and 16% lies in the top ten. CDR3 size: 13 residues. From germline, CDR1 is LGHNA and CDR2 YNFKEQ. V dropped 5 bases and J dropped 6 bases, with 13 bases sitting between them. This specimen comes from a study of OX40 agonist ivuxolimab in advanced cancers. Study context: Prior anti-PD-1, anti-PD-L1 or anti-CTLA-4 therapy did not bar entry, and about 40% had some. Findings and caveats of the study: Clonal expansion in partial responders at 0.1-3.0 mg/kg ranked among the lowest.

The rearrangement uses TRBV4-2 and TRBJ1-1; D is ambiguous. The sample here was CD4+ or CD8+ T cells sorted from blood, taken in a trial of the OX40 agonist ivuxolimab. This receptor was obtained from an adult with an advanced solid tumor such as melanoma, head and neck, liver or kidney cancer. This chain's CDR3 is CASSRTALPEAFF. CDR3 nucleotide sequence: TGTGCCAGCAGCAGAACAGCCCTCCCTGAAGCTTTCTTT.